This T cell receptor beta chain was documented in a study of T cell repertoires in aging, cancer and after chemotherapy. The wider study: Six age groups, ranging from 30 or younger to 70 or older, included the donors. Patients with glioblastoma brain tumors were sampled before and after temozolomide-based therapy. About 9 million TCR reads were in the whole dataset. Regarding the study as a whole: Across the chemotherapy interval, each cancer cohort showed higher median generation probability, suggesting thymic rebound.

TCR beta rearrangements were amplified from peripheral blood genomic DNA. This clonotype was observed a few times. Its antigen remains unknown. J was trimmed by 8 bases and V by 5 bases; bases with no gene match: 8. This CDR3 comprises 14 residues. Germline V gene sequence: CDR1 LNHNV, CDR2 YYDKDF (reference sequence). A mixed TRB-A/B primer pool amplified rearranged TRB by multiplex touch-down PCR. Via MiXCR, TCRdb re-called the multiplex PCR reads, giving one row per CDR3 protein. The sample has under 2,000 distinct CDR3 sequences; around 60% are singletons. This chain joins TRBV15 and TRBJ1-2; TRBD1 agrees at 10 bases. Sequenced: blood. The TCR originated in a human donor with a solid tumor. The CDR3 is CATSARQGAQGYTF. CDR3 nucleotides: TGTGCCACCAGCGCTCGACAGGGGGCGCAAGGCTACACCTTC.